This TCR beta chain derives from a study of T cell responses to AZD1222 COVID-19 vaccine. About the research overall: Both about-4-week and about-12-week second-dose recipients were combined.

Points from the study as a whole: Regions left unmutated in variants are reportedly the target of nearly half of spike-specific TCRs. The donor group comprised mostly white British people and more females; the analysis possibly underestimated clonal diversity.

As concerns this clone: Antigen specificity is unknown.

Germline loops: CDR1 LGHDT, CDR2 YNNKEL (reference sequence). The CDR3 extends over 16 amino acids. Trimming removed 2 bases at V and 0 bases at J, with 12 bases between. Assay: immunoSEQ multiplex PCR; the TCRdb copy retains only in-frame clones and omits some. The data show over 90,000 clones, with around 91% seen just once and 4% to 5.5% held by the top ten. The sequences come from peripheral blood, collected on day 0 of AZD1222 vaccination. The sequence was obtained from an adult in good health. The rearrangement uses TRBV3-1 (or the pseudogene TRBV3-2) and TRBJ2-3; D call uncertain. CDR3 nucleotides: TGTGCCAGCAGCCAACAGCGAATCACTAGCACAGATACGCAGTATTTT. This sequence encodes CASSQQRITSTDTQYF.